The 28 T cell receptor beta chains below were found in one sample sequenced in a study of OX40 agonist ivuxolimab in advanced cancers. The method was immunoSEQ multiplex PCR; TCRdb's version includes in-frame clones alone and lacks a portion of them. The sample includes fewer than 65,000 clones, 80% to 95% of them seen just once. Sequenced material: CD4+ or CD8+ T cells sorted from blood, taken in a trial of the OX40 agonist ivuxolimab. Receptor source: an adult with an advanced solid tumor such as melanoma, head and neck, liver or kidney cancer.

The chain is built from TRBV15 and TRBJ2-5; a weak D match, TRBD1 (5 bases). This CDR3 spans 17 amino acids. The V gene's germline CDR1 is LNHNV and CDR2 YYDKDF (reference sequence). V was clipped by 0 bases and J by 5 bases, with 19 bases between them. The CDR3 DNA sequence: TGTGCCACCAGCAGAGATACTCCCTTAGGCAGGGCTGAGACCCAGTACTTC. Its translation: CATSRDTPLGRAETQYF.

The chain recombines TRBV13 with TRBJ1-1; a possible D gene is TRBD1 (6 bases). V was cut by 4 bases and J by 2 bases, with 11 bases left in between. The CDR3 length is 14 residues. Germline CDR1 reads PRHDT; CDR2 reads FYEKMQ (reference sequence). CDR3 amino acids: CASSSEGGNTEAFF. The DNA for the CDR3 is TGTGCCAGCAGCTCAGAGGGGGGAAACACTGAAGCTTTCTTT.

In this sample, this clone turned up once. CDR3 amino acids: CASSPRPPDTQYF. CDR3 DNA: TGTGCCAGCAGCCCCCGACCCCCAGATACGCAGTATTTT. The genes are TRBV7-9 and TRBJ2-3; no reliable D call. Trimming stripped 5 bases from V and 4 bases from J, with 10 bases between. This CDR3 has 13 amino acids. Looked up from germline, CDR1 is SEHNR and CDR2 is FQNEAQ (reference sequence). Supplemented by reference TRBV7-9 and TRBJ2-3, the full variable domain reads DTGVSQNPRHKITKRGQNVTFRCDPISEHNRLYWYRQTLGQGPEFLTYFQNEAQLEKSRLLSDRFSAERPKGSFSTLEIQRTEQGDSAMYLCASSPRPPDTQYFGPGTRLTVL.

The chain couples TRBV2 to TRBJ1-2; tentative D call: TRBD1 (5 bases). CDR1 SNHLY and CDR2 FYNNEI come from the germline V gene. V gave up 10 bases and J gave up 1 base, with 13 bases separating them. CDR3 length: 13 amino acids. The DNA for the CDR3 is TGTGCCACCCGCGGGGCGGTTAACTATGGCTACACCTTC. This translates into CATRGAVNYGYTF. The whole variable domain, filled in from reference TRBV2 and TRBJ1-2, reads EPEVTQTPSHQVTQMGQEVILRCVPISNHLYFYWYRQILGQKVEFLVSFYNNEISEKSEIFDDQFSVERPDGSNFTLKIRSTKLEDSAMYFCATRGAVNYGYTFGSGTRLTVV.

The V and J genes are TRBV5-6 and TRBJ1-1; D unclear. Germline-derived CDR1 and CDR2 are SGHDT and YYEEEE. The CDR3 has 15 residues. Between the trimmed V and J ends, which lost 0 bases and 1 base, there was a span of 10 bases. The CDR3 loop reads CASSLGADTNTEAFF. The DNA for the CDR3 is TGTGCCAGCAGCTTGGGGGCGGATACGAACACTGAAGCTTTCTTT.

The chain uses TRBV7-2 and TRBJ2-7; possibly TRBD1 or TRBD2 for D (5 bases each). V lost 5 bases and J 5 bases, leaving 22 bases between the germline ends. The CDR3 consists of 16 residues. Germline CDR1 reads SGHTA; CDR2 reads FQGNSA. CDR3 bases: TGTGCCAGCAGCATGCACCCGGACACCGGGGTCGACGAGCAGTACTTC. Its translation is CASSMHPDTGVDEQYF. The full variable domain, its missing parts supplied by reference TRBV7-2 and TRBJ2-7, is GAGVSQSPSNKVTEKGKDVELRCDPISGHTALYWYRQSLGQGLEFLIYFQGNSAPDKSGLPSDRFSAERTGGSVSTLTIQRTQQEDSAVYLCASSMHPDTGVDEQYFGPGTRLTVT.

J is TRBJ1-1 and V is TRBV11-2; no reliable D call. Trimming took off 3 bases at V and 4 bases at J, with 6 bases between the two ends. CDR3 length: 12 amino acids. CDR1 SGHAT and CDR2 FQNNGV come from the germline V gene. The CDR3 loop reads CASSFGRTEAFF. In DNA, the CDR3 is TGTGCCAGCAGCTTCGGACGCACTGAAGCTTTCTTT.

V is TRBV5-4 and J is TRBJ2-3, with 7 bases that match TRBD1. Germline CDR1 and CDR2: SGHNT and YYREEE (reference sequence). The CDR3 spans 14 residues. J gave up 4 bases and V 4 bases, and 6 bases lay outside the gene matches. The CDR3 nucleotides read TGTGCCAGCAGCGACAGGGTCAGGCCAGATACGCAGTATTTT. This encodes CASSDRVRPDTQYF.

This chain connects TRBV11-2 to TRBJ2-2; the match to TRBD1 covers 9 bases. Losses at the gene ends were 5 bases for V and 6 bases for J; bases not matched to a gene: 13. Germline assignment: CDR1 SGHAT and CDR2 FQNNGV. This CDR3 region has 17 residues. The CDR3 region is CASSAPGTGGIAGELFF. Written as DNA, the CDR3 is TGTGCCAGCAGCGCTCCCGGCACAGGGGGCATCGCCGGGGAGCTGTTTTTT.

The chain employs TRBV7-8 and TRBJ2-1; TRBD2 aligns across 9 bases. J was trimmed by 5 bases and V by 1 base; bases with no gene match: 6. Germline CDR1 reads SGHVS; CDR2 reads FQNEAQ. The CDR3 is 16 residues long. The CDR3 region is CASSLGAGGLDNEQFF. The CDR3 DNA is TGTGCCAGCAGCTTAGGAGCGGGGGGCCTAGACAATGAGCAGTTCTTC.

J is TRBJ1-5 and V is TRBV19; possibly TRBD1 for D (6 bases). Germline V gene lookup returns CDR1 LNHDA and CDR2 SQIVND (reference sequence). With 8 bases removed from V and 3 bases from J, the gap between germline ends came to 14 bases. This CDR3 contains 14 residues. The CDR3 is CASLGQHHNQPQHF. CDR3 nucleotide sequence: TGTGCCAGTCTCGGACAGCACCACAATCAGCCCCAGCATTTT.

Only one count was recorded for this clone. V usage is TRBV5-6 and J usage is TRBJ2-7; 9 bases match TRBD1. CDR1 is SGHDT and CDR2 is YYEEEE in the germline V gene. The ends lost 0 bases at V and 2 bases at J; junction bases unmatched: 6. The CDR3 spans 16 residues. The CDR3 loop is CASSLGGQGTPYEQYF. The DNA for the CDR3 is TGTGCCAGCAGCTTGGGAGGACAGGGGACACCCTACGAGCAGTACTTC.

This clone was recorded once. This chain uses TRBV7-9 with TRBJ1-2; D not resolved. The CDR3 runs 12 residues. Trimming took 4 bases from V and 8 from J, leaving 11 bases between them. Germline V lookup: CDR1 SEHNR, CDR2 FQNEAQ (reference sequence). The CDR3 loop reads CASSSRPVGYTF. The CDR3 coding sequence is TGTGCCAGCAGCTCGCGTCCGGTGGGCTACACCTTC.

This chain connects TRBV19 to TRBJ2-2; D is perhaps TRBD2 (6 bases). This CDR3 has 15 residues. From germline, CDR1 is LNHDA and CDR2 SQIVND (reference sequence). V lost 0 bases and J 6 bases, leaving 11 bases between the germline ends. The CDR3 DNA reads as TGTGCCAGTAGTATAGACGGGGGTGCGCCCGGGGAGCTGTTTTTT. Translation gives CASSIDGGAPGELFF.

V is TRBV19 and J is TRBJ1-6; D may be TRBD1 (5 bases). Between the trimmed V and J ends, which lost 2 bases and 8 bases, there was a span of 13 bases. The CDR3 contains 15 residues. CDR1 is LNHDA, CDR2 SQIVND, per germline (reference sequence). CDR3 in amino acids: CASSIWGGNDSPLHF. CDR3 sequence (DNA): TGTGCCAGTAGTATATGGGGGGGTAACGATTCACCCCTCCACTTT.

The CDR3 region is CASSYPGQGGPEAFF. The CDR3 nucleotides are TGTGCCAGCAGTTACCCGGGACAGGGCGGTCCTGAAGCTTTCTTT. The chain recombines TRBV6-6 with TRBJ1-1, with TRBD1 matching over 9 bases. Germline V gives CDR1 MNHNY, CDR2 SVGAGI (reference sequence). The CDR3 runs 15 residues. Unmatched junction bases numbered 7, after V lost 2 bases and J lost 6 bases.

This clone was seen once. V gene TRBV28 combines with J gene TRBJ1-5; D is perhaps TRBD1 (5 bases). The CDR3 totals 14 residues. Germline V gene sequence: CDR1 MDHEN, CDR2 SYDVKM. V lost 6 bases and J 0 bases, leaving 9 bases between the germline ends. The CDR3 nucleotides are TGTGCCAGCAGCCACAGGTATAGCAATCAGCCCCAGCATTTT. It codes for CASSHRYSNQPQHF.

The CDR3 spells CASSPEAGTGGGSPLHF. In DNA form, the CDR3 reads TGTGCCAGCAGTCCTGAAGCCGGGACAGGGGGTGGATCACCCCTCCACTTT. This chain connects TRBV27 to TRBJ1-6, with 11 bases that match TRBD1. The germline CDR1 and CDR2 sequences are MNHEY and SMNVEV (reference sequence). The V and J ends lost 5 bases and 10 bases, in that order; junction bases with no gene match: 13. The CDR3 spans 17 residues.

The rearrangement links TRBV5-6 to TRBJ2-3; 10 bases line up with TRBD2. Germline assignment: CDR1 SGHDT and CDR2 YYEEEE. Trimming took 3 bases from V and 5 from J; bases not matched to a gene: 15. The length of the CDR3 is 18 residues. CDR3 sequence: CASSSPSERGGLEDTQYF. The CDR3 coding sequence is TGTGCCAGCAGCTCCCCTAGTGAGCGGGGGGGCCTCGAAGATACGCAGTATTTT. Complete variable domain (other parts from reference TRBV5-6 and TRBJ2-3): DAGVTQSPTHLIKTRGQQVTLRCSPKSGHDTVSWYQQALGQGPQFIFQYYEEEERQRGNFPDRFSGHQFPNYSSELNVNALLLGDSALYLCASSSPSERGGLEDTQYFGPGTRLTVL.

This clone was seen only a few times. The chain couples TRBV27 to TRBJ1-1; no definite D call. CDR1 is MNHEY and CDR2 is SMNVEV in the germline V gene (reference sequence). The ends were cut back, 3 bases at V and 5 bases at J, with 4 bases in the middle. The CDR3 length is 11 residues. CDR3 in amino acids: CASSLGTEAFF. In DNA, the CDR3 is TGTGCCAGCAGTTTGGGGACTGAAGCTTTCTTT.

The chain uses TRBV29-1 and TRBJ1-1; TRBD1 is a possible D gene (5 bases). The V end was cut by 6 bases, the J end by 7 bases, with 9 bases between. Germline V CDR1 and CDR2: SQVTM, ANQGSEA. The CDR3 length is 10 residues. The CDR3, as DNA: TGCAGCGTGGGGACCTATGAAGCTTTCTTT. It encodes CSVGTYEAFF.

The J gene is TRBJ1-3, the V gene TRBV7-9; no reliable D call. Germline V gene data show CDR1 as SEHNR and CDR2 as FQNEAQ (reference sequence). CDR3 length: 15 residues. V lost 3 bases to trimming and J lost 0 bases, with 9 bases between them. CDR3 sequence reads: CASSFLRDSGNTIYF. The DNA of the CDR3 is TGTGCCAGCAGCTTTCTACGGGACTCTGGAAACACCATATATTTT.

The rearrangement uses TRBV2 and TRBJ2-1, with 8 bases identical to TRBD2. V shed 3 bases and J 9 bases; nucleotides not matched to a gene: 13. In germline, CDR1 is SNHLY, CDR2 FYNNEI. The CDR3 runs to 16 residues. The CDR3 sequence is CASSDSSGGPTSEQFF. For the CDR3, the DNA is TGTGCCAGCAGTGACAGCAGCGGGGGTCCCACGAGTGAGCAGTTCTTC. The complete variable domain, with remaining parts taken from reference TRBV2 and TRBJ2-1, reads EPEVTQTPSHQVTQMGQEVILRCVPISNHLYFYWYRQILGQKVEFLVSFYNNEISEKSEIFDDQFSVERPDGSNFTLKIRSTKLEDSAMYFCASSDSSGGPTSEQFFGPGTRLTVL.

This clone was seen once. The V and J genes are TRBV5-8 and TRBJ2-7; TRBD1 might be the D (6 bases). Germline-derived CDR1 and CDR2 are SGHTS and YDEGEE. The CDR3 spans 13 residues. The V end was cut by 0 bases, the J end by 2 bases, with 6 bases between. CDR3 sequence reads: CASSLDRAYEQYF. The CDR3 nucleotides are TGTGCCAGCAGCTTGGACAGGGCCTACGAGCAGTACTTC.

This clone was observed once. The CDR3 sequence: CASSLGAGAEPQHF. CDR3 DNA: TGTGCCAGCAGTTTGGGGGCGGGGGCTGAGCCCCAGCATTTT. The gene calls are TRBV6-6 and TRBJ1-5; D possibly corresponds to TRBD1 (6 bases). The ends were cut back, 4 bases at V and 8 bases at J, with 15 bases in the middle. Germline-derived CDR1 and CDR2 are MNHNY and SVGAGI (reference sequence). The CDR3 is made up of 14 amino acids.

The genes are TRBV27 and TRBJ2-3; tentative D call: TRBD2 (6 bases). The CDR3 has 13 amino acids. Deletions cut 3 bases from V and 4 bases from J, with 8 bases between. CDR1 is MNHEY and CDR2 is SMNVEV in the germline V gene (reference sequence). As DNA, the CDR3 is TGTGCCAGCAGTTTTGGGGGGTCAGATACGCAGTATTTT. This sequence encodes CASSFGGSDTQYF.

The chain links TRBV27 to TRBJ2-3, with 10 bases fitting TRBD2. CDR1 is MNHEY and CDR2 is SMNVEV in the germline V gene (reference sequence). Trimming cost V 3 bases and J 2 bases; bases outside gene matches: 5. The CDR3 sequence is 16 residues long. DNA of the CDR3: TGTGCCAGCAGTTTGGGTACTAGCGGGATCACAGATACGCAGTATTTT. Translation gives CASSLGTSGITDTQYF.

This chain joins TRBV6-5 and TRBJ2-1; the match to TRBD2 covers 14 bases. Germline values: CDR1 MNHEY, CDR2 SVGAGI. The V gene end was trimmed by 6 bases and the J gene end by 9 bases; junction bases not matched to a gene: 4. The CDR3 is made up of 14 amino acids. CDR3 sequence: CASSLGTSGGEQFF. The CDR3 DNA reads TGTGCCAGCAGCCTAGGGACTAGCGGGGGTGAGCAGTTCTTC.